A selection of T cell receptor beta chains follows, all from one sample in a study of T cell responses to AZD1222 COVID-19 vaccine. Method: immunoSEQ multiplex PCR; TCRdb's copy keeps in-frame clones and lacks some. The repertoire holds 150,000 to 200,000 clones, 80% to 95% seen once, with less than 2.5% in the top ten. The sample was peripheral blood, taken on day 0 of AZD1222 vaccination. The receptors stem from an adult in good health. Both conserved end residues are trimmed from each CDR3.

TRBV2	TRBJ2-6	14	ASSRESNSGANVLT
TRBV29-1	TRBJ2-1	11	SARPGLLDEQF
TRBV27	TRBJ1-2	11	ASSLQGNYGYT
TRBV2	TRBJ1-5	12	ASRGPGYNQPQH
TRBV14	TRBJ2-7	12	ASSLGGGSYEQY
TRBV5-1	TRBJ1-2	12	ASSLDHRGYGYT
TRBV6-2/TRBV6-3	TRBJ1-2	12	ASSAHQINYGYT
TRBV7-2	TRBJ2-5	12	ASSSDRGLETQY
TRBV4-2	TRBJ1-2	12	ASSQNRGEYGYT
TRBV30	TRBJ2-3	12	AWSVAGEADTQY
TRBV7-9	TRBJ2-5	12	ASSEAVVGGTQY
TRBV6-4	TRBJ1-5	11	ASSYESNQPQH
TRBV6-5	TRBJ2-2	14	ASSYPPGGFTGELF
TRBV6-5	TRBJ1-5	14	ASSSGDGVGNQPQH
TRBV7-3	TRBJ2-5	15	ASSKVPTSTGQETQY
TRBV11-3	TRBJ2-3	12	ASSLAGGPDTQY
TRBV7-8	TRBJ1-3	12	ASSLVRSGNTIY
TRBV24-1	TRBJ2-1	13	ATSLSGGSYNEQF
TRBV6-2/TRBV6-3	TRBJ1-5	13	ASSYTELSNQPQH
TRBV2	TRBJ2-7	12	ASIDILASHEQY
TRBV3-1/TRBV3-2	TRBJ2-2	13	ASSLSVRDAGELF
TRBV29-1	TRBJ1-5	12	SVNPGGAGQPQH
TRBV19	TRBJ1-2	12	ASSRDRDNYGYT
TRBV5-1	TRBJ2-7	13	ASSYPGQGVREQY
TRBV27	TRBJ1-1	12	ASTPGQRNTEAF
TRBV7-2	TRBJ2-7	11	ASAVGQGYEQY
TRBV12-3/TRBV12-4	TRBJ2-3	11	ASIPAATDTQY
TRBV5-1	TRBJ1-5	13	ASSLAGTDYQPQH
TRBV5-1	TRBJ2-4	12	ASSVGTLGDIQY
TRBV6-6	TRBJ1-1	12	ASSYRGMNTEAF
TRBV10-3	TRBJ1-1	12	AIRPGDGVGEAF
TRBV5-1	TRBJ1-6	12	ASSLIPGEFTLH
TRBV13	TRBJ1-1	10	ASSYLNTEAF
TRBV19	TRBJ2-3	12	ASSIAVHEDTQY
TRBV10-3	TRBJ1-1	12	AISEGQMNTEAF
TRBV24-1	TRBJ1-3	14	ATSDSRGRDGNTIY
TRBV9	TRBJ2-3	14	ASSVAGQGSPDTQY
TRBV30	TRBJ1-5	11	AWSIRDNQPQH
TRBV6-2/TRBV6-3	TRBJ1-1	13	ASSPGVGRGTEAF
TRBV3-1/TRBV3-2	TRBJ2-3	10	ASSQTGDTQY
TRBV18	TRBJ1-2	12	ASSPMTENYGYT
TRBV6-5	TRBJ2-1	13	ASRPGVAGRNEQF
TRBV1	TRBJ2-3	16	TSSREKTSGGETDTQY
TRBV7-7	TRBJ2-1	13	ASSTGTSGYNEQF
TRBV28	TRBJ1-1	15	ASSLLGGRRVNTEAF
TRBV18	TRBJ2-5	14	ASSLTSLAGGETQY
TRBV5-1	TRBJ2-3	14	ASSWGPGQGPDTQY
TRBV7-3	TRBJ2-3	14	ASRTKGTGLTDTQY
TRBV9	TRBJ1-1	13	ASSAIDRGRTEAF